This T cell receptor (beta chain) was captured in a study of shared clonotypes between healthy human individuals. Produced via immunoSEQ multiplex PCR; TCRdb's table is partial and in-frame only. The table records about 550,000 clones, about 95% of them present only once. Naive CD8 cells, CD45RO-negative and positively selected for CCR7, excluded terminally differentiated effector memory CD45RA+ cells. Only Caucasian adults living in Nashville, Tennessee made up the donor group. CDR1 is SGHVS and CDR2 is FQNEAQ in the germline V gene. The V and J ends lost 3 bases and 4 bases respectively, with 13 bases between them. The CDR3 contains 15 residues.

Material: naive CD8+ T cells sorted from blood. The chain couples TRBV7-8 to TRBJ2-1, with a tentative D call TRBD2 (7 bases). The clonotype was recovered from a woman aged 25 to 39 in good health. DNA of the CDR3: TGTGCCAGCAGCTTCAAAGGGGGGGTTTACAATGAGCAGTTCTTC. It translates to CASSFKGGVYNEQFF.